The rows below give T cell receptor beta chains drawn from one sample of a study of post-analysis software for immune sequencing data. TCRdb re-analysed the PCR reads in MiXCR, keeping a single row per CDR3 protein. The sample holds more than 350,000 distinct CDR3 sequences, 30% to 45% seen once. Sequenced input: blood. The source of these receptors is a girl aged 2-10 years with multiple sclerosis. The CDR3 runs from the conserved cysteine through the conserved F or W. Each record gives: V gene, J gene, clone size, D gene, CDR3 DNA, CDR3 protein. A D gene is named only where the DNA matches it firmly. Size values are once, few and many counts, or a class for expanded clones, and some rows have none.

TRBV10-2	TRBJ2-7	.	.	TGCGCCAGCACGGCCGGAGGGATAGCGTCGGAGCAGTACTTC	CASTAGGIASEQYF
TRBV13	TRBJ2-7	.	.	TGTGCCAGCAGCTTACAGGCCCTCTACGAGCAGTACTTC	CASSLQALYEQYF
TRBV6-5	TRBJ1-2	.	.	TGTGCCAGCAGTTACTCGGGGATCTATGGCTACACCTTC	CASSYSGIYGYTF
TRBV11-2	TRBJ2-1	.	TRBD2	TGTGCCAGCAGCGGACTAGCGGGGAATCTATACAATGAGCAGTTCTTC	CASSGLAGNLYNEQFF
TRBV7-9	TRBJ2-7	.	.	TGTGCCAGCAGCCCCAGGACTGTTTACGAGCAGTACTTC	CASSPRTVYEQYF
TRBV14	TRBJ2-1	few	.	TGTGCCAGCAGCCAAGTTGGAGCACCGGGCAATGAGCAGTTCTTC	CASSQVGAPGNEQFF
TRBV19	TRBJ1-2	.	.	TGTGCCAGCAGCGTAGGAGGCAGGGAACGCTATGGCTACACCTTC	CASSVGGRERYGYTF
TRBV29-1	TRBJ1-2	.	.	TGCAGCGTTGATCTGGGTAACTATGGCTACACCTTC	CSVDLGNYGYTF
TRBV29-1	TRBJ2-7	few	.	TGCAGCGTTGAAGTTTCGGGTGACGAGCAGTACTTC	CSVEVSGDEQYF
TRBV6-6	TRBJ2-7	.	.	TGTGCCAGCAGAGTGACCGGGACGGAAGCCTACGAGCAGTACTTC	CASRVTGTEAYEQYF
TRBV29-1	TRBJ2-3	.	.	TGCAGCGTTGAAGGGGGTTGGTCTACAGATACGCAGTATTTT	CSVEGGWSTDTQYF
TRBV27	TRBJ2-7	.	TRBD2	TGTGCCAGCAGTTTGCTAGCGGGAGACCACGAGCAGTACTTC	CASSLLAGDHEQYF
TRBV12-3/TRBV12-4	TRBJ2-1	.	.	TGTGCCAGCAGTTACGAGCGGGTAAGCTCCTACAATGAGCAGTTCTTC	CASSYERVSSYNEQFF
TRBV20-1	TRBJ2-7	few	TRBD2	TGCAGTGCTAGAGAGACTAGCGTCCGCGAGCAGTACTTC	CSARETSVREQYF
TRBV6-5	TRBJ2-1	.	.	TGTGCCACCGGACAGTTTTACAATGAGCAGTTCTTC	CATGQFYNEQFF
TRBV18	TRBJ2-7	.	TRBD1	TGTGCCAGCTCACCACCGTCTACAGGGGGTTACGAGCAGTACTTC	CASSPPSTGGYEQYF
TRBV20-1	TRBJ2-1	few	.	TGCAGTGCTAGGCGGGTCTCCTACAATGAGCAGTTCTTC	CSARRVSYNEQFF
TRBV28	TRBJ2-1	.	TRBD2	TGTGCCAGCCTAGGGACTAGCGGAAACAATGAGCAGTTCTTC	CASLGTSGNNEQFF
TRBV6-5	TRBJ2-1	few	TRBD2	TGTGCCAGCAGTTACTCGTTTTCATTCCTAGCGGGGGCCCGACTAGACAATGAGCAGTTCTTC	CASSYSFSFLAGARLDNEQFF
TRBV5-1	TRBJ1-2	.	.	TGCGCCAGCAGTTACGACAGGTCCTATGGCTACACCTTC	CASSYDRSYGYTF
TRBV19	TRBJ2-7	.	TRBD1	TGTGCCAGTAGGGGGACAGTATCTGGATGCGAGCAGTACTTC	CASRGTVSGCEQYF
TRBV6-5	TRBJ1-5	few	.	TGTGCCAGCAGTTACACCTCGTTTCAGCCCCAGCATTTT	CASSYTSFQPQHF
TRBV7-9	TRBJ2-1	few	.	TGTGCCAGCAGCTTAGAGTCCGGGACAAACAATGAGCAGTTCTTC	CASSLESGTNNEQFF
TRBV29-1	TRBJ2-7	many	TRBD1	TGCAGCGTTGGTGCAGGGGGCAACGAGCAGTACTTC	CSVGAGGNEQYF
TRBV5-1	TRBJ2-3	.	.	TGCGCCAGCCGGGGTTACACAGATACGCAGTATTTT	CASRGYTDTQYF
TRBV12-3/TRBV12-4	TRBJ2-3	.	TRBD2	TGTGCCAGCAGACATCAGAAACTAGCGGGAGCGGCAGATACGCAGTATTTT	CASRHQKLAGAADTQYF
TRBV3-1	TRBJ2-3	.	.	TGTGCCAGCAGCCGACAAGGACAGCTGGGAGATACGCAGTATTTT	CASSRQGQLGDTQYF
TRBV28	TRBJ2-4	.	.	TGTGCCAGCAGTTTTTGGTTTGTGAGGCGCAATGGGGGAAACATTCAGTACTTC	CASSFWFVRRNGGNIQYF
TRBV11-2	TRBJ2-4	few	.	TGTGCCAGCAGCTTCTCCCTCAGGGAAGAGCAGTACTTC	CASSFSLREEQYF
TRBV20-1	TRBJ2-1	.	.	TGCAGTGCCCTAGGCGATAGTCGCAATGAGCAGTTCTTC	CSALGDSRNEQFF
TRBV11-2	TRBJ2-1	.	.	TGTGCCAGCAGCCAGCGGGTCTACAATGAGCAGTTCTTC	CASSQRVYNEQFF
TRBV7-3	TRBJ2-1	few	.	TGTGCCAGCAGCTTAACTGGGGCGGTCAATGAGCAGTTCTTC	CASSLTGAVNEQFF
TRBV19	TRBJ1-4	.	.	TGTGCCGCAGGACGAGGGAGAGGGTATATAGAAAAACTGTTTTTT	CAAGRGRGYIEKLFF
TRBV24-1	TRBJ2-3	.	.	TGTGCCACCAGTGATCCAGGCAGGGAGGGCACAGATACGCAGTATTTT	CATSDPGREGTDTQYF
TRBV12-5	TRBJ2-7	few	TRBD2	TGTGCTAGTGCTCTCGTACTAGCGGGCCTACGTCCCTACGAGCAGTACTTC	CASALVLAGLRPYEQYF
TRBV21-1	TRBJ1-5	.	.	TGTGCCCTCCGGGGTAATCAGCCCCAGCATTTT	CALRGNQPQHF
TRBV29-1	TRBJ2-3	few	.	TGCAGCGCCGGGCAGACCACAGATACGCAGTATTTT	CSAGQTTDTQYF
TRBV9	TRBJ1-5	.	.	TGTGCCAGCAGCGTAGGCTTGGGGGGATATCAGCCCCAGCATTTT	CASSVGLGGYQPQHF
TRBV12-3/TRBV12-4	TRBJ1-2	few	.	TGTGCCAGCAGTTTCCCAGCCTCGACCGGATTTGAAGGCTACACCTTC	CASSFPASTGFEGYTF
TRBV12-3/TRBV12-4	TRBJ2-7	.	.	TGTGCCAGCAGTTCCCCTCCTGCGTTATACGAGCAGTACTTC	CASSSPPALYEQYF
TRBV28	TRBJ1-2	.	.	TGTGCCAGCAGTGAGGGGGGGCCAGATGGCTACACCTTC	CASSEGGPDGYTF
TRBV28	TRBJ2-7	.	.	TGTGCCAGCAGTCAGGGGGGGGACTCCTACGAGCAGTACTTC	CASSQGGDSYEQYF
TRBV6-5	TRBJ2-7	few	.	TGTGCCAGCAGTTATTTGGCGGGATTAGGGCTCGAGCAGTACTTC	CASSYLAGLGLEQYF
TRBV29-1	TRBJ1-1	.	.	TGCAGAGGGGAACTGGACGCTGAAGCTTTCTTT	CRGELDAEAFF
TRBV29-1	TRBJ2-5	few	.	TGCAGCGTTCGACACGGGGGTCAAGAGACCCAGTACTTC	CSVRHGGQETQYF
TRBV15	TRBJ2-1	.	.	TGTGCCACCAGCAGAGACGTAGACAGTATCTACAATGAGCAGTTCTTC	CATSRDVDSIYNEQFF
TRBV10-3	TRBJ2-1	few	TRBD1	TGTGCCATCAGTGAAGGGACAGGGAAGGGGAACAATGAGCAGTTCTTC	CAISEGTGKGNNEQFF
TRBV27	TRBJ2-5	.	.	TGTGCCAGCAGTTCAGCCGGAATTGGGACCCAGTACTTC	CASSSAGIGTQYF
TRBV7-9	TRBJ1-2	.	TRBD1	TGTGCCAGCAGCCCGACCGGGACAGGGGAATCGAACTATGGCTACACCTTC	CASSPTGTGESNYGYTF